The 15 T cell receptor beta chains below were found in one sample sequenced in a study of cytomegalovirus exposure and HLA in healthy donors. Both 60 Vbeta primers and 13 Jbeta primers went into the PCR. Measured with immunoSEQ multiplex PCR; TCRdb has only the in-frame clones, and not every one. The sample shows about 160,000 clones, 82% of them seen only once. Sequenced sample: PBMCs. The origin of the receptors is a girl aged 5 to 17 in good health and CMV-seropositive.

Here the CDR3 DNA reads TGTGCCAGCAGCTCCGGACTGAGAACTGAAGCTTTCTTT. Translation: CASSSGLRTEAFF. The chain has TRBV11-2 and TRBJ1-1; D is unclear. Trimming shortened V by 4 bases and J by 5 bases, and 11 bases separated the two germline ends. Per germline, CDR1 SGHAT and CDR2 FQNNGV. This CDR3 has 13 amino acids.

This chain connects TRBV7-2 to TRBJ2-1, with 8 bases identical to TRBD2. V gave up 6 bases and J gave up 5 bases; unmatched junction bases: 9. Germline V gene data show CDR1 as SGHTA and CDR2 as FQGNSA. This CDR3 spans 15 amino acids. The CDR3 sequence: CASRGRGGLDNEQFF. The CDR3 DNA sequence: TGTGCCAGCAGGGGACGGGGGGGCCTCGACAATGAGCAGTTCTTC.

CDR3 sequence: CASSPGTSGRNTGELFF. The CDR3 bases are TGTGCCAGCAGCCCGGGGACTAGCGGGAGGAACACCGGGGAGCTGTTTTTT. The chain uses TRBV5-4 and TRBJ2-2; TRBD2 matches at 14 bases. This CDR3 is 17 amino acids long. Germline CDR1 reads SGHNT; CDR2 reads YYREEE (reference sequence). V shed 4 bases and J 1 base; nucleotides not matched to a gene: 3.

The V call is TRBV10-2, the J call TRBJ1-1, with 8 nucleotides matching TRBD1. Germline CDR1 and CDR2: WSHSY and SAAADI. This CDR3 has 14 amino acids. After removal of 0 bases from V and 6 bases from J, the junction contained 3 bases not matched to a gene. CDR3 bases: TGCGCCAGCAGTGAGTCGCAGGGGGCCTCTGAAGCTTTCTTT. It translates to CASSESQGASEAFF.

V gene TRBV2 combines with J gene TRBJ2-3; D is perhaps TRBD2 (6 bases). The germline V gene encodes CDR1 SNHLY and CDR2 FYNNEI. The V and J ends lost 4 bases and 1 base respectively, with 12 bases between them. This CDR3 is 15 amino acids long. The CDR3 DNA reads as TGTGCCAGCAGTGGGCTAGCGAGGGGCACAGATACGCAGTATTTT. This encodes CASSGLARGTDTQYF. Complete variable domain (other parts from reference TRBV2 and TRBJ2-3): EPEVTQTPSHQVTQMGQEVILRCVPISNHLYFYWYRQILGQKVEFLVSFYNNEISEKSEIFDDQFSVERPDGSNFTLKIRSTKLEDSAMYFCASSGLARGTDTQYFGPGTRLTVL.

The chain joins TRBV15 to TRBJ1-4; maybe TRBD1 (6 bases). CDR1 is LNHNV and CDR2 is YYDKDF in the germline V gene (reference sequence). Trimming pared 5 bases from V and 7 bases from J, leaving 20 bases between. This CDR3 comprises 16 residues. This CDR3 is CATSDTGSLRIEKLFF. The DNA for the CDR3 is TGTGCCACCAGCGATACAGGGTCCCTGAGGATTGAAAAACTGTTTTTT.

This chain links TRBV5-4 with TRBJ2-7; 10 bases are a match to TRBD1. This CDR3 is built from 20 residues. The V and J ends lost 4 bases and 1 base, in that order; junction bases with no gene match: 20. CDR1 is SGHNT and CDR2 is YYREEE in the germline V gene (reference sequence). The CDR3 is CASSGGDGTGEVGGSYEQYF. The CDR3 DNA follows: TGTGCCAGCAGCGGGGGGGACGGGACAGGGGAAGTCGGTGGGTCCTACGAGCAGTACTTC.

The genes are TRBV7-2 and TRBJ1-4; D not certain. This CDR3 comprises 15 residues. V was shortened by 4 bases and J by 7 bases, with 16 bases between the two germline ends. CDR1 and CDR2 (germline): SGHTA, FQGNSA. CDR3 in DNA: TGTGCCAGCAGCTCCGAAGCGGGTATGAGTGAAAAACTGTTTTTT. It yields the protein CASSSEAGMSEKLFF.

The chain is built from TRBV5-6 and TRBJ1-3; 8 bases align to TRBD1. Germline V gene lookup returns CDR1 SGHDT and CDR2 YYEEEE. The length of the CDR3 is 15 residues. J gave up 4 bases and V 1 base, and 4 bases lay outside the gene matches. Here the CDR3 DNA reads TGTGCCAGCAGCTTGCAGGGGGCGGGAGGAAACACCATATATTTT. Translated: CASSLQGAGGNTIYF.

The chain couples TRBV2 to TRBJ2-7; TRBD1 is a possible D gene (6 bases). V lost 7 bases and J 1 base, leaving 11 bases between the germline ends. CDR1 is SNHLY, CDR2 FYNNEI, per germline. This CDR3 is built from 13 residues. The DNA for the CDR3 is TGTGCCAGCAACGGACAGTATTCCTACGAGCAGTACTTC. Its translation is CASNGQYSYEQYF.

The V call is TRBV25-1, the J call TRBJ1-1; 8 bases are a match to TRBD1. The germline V gene has CDR1 MGHDK and CDR2 SYGVNS. The V and J ends lost 7 bases and 5 bases, in that order; junction bases with no gene match: 9. The CDR3 covers 14 residues. CDR3 region: CASTPGQGATEAFF. CDR3 nucleotide sequence: TGTGCCAGCACCCCGGGGCAGGGGGCTACTGAAGCTTTCTTT.

The J gene is TRBJ1-1, the V gene TRBV9; D is undetermined. V gave up 4 bases and J gave up 4 bases, with 11 bases separating them. Germline V gene data show CDR1 as SGDLS and CDR2 as YYNGEE. The CDR3 consists of 13 residues. CDR3 sequence reads: CASSPPRGTEAFF. The CDR3 DNA reads TGTGCCAGCAGCCCGCCCCGAGGCACTGAAGCTTTCTTT.

There are a few counts of this clone. The chain couples TRBV18 to TRBJ1-2, with a tentative D call TRBD1 (5 bases). Germline V gives CDR1 KGHSH, CDR2 LQKENI. The CDR3 sequence is 13 residues long. Trimming shortened V by 3 bases and J by 4 bases, and 9 bases separated the two germline ends. The CDR3 nucleotides read TGTGCCAGCTCACCCGACAGTACCTATGGCTACACCTTC. This gives the protein CASSPDSTYGYTF.

The chain's CDR3 is CASSDPLAGGYEQYF. The CDR3 DNA reads as TGTGCCAGCAGTGATCCACTAGCGGGAGGCTACGAGCAGTACTTC. V usage is TRBV28 and J usage is TRBJ2-7; 12 nucleotides match TRBD2. Germline lookup yields CDR1 MDHEN and CDR2 SYDVKM. V lost 5 bases to trimming and J lost 3 bases; unmatched junction nucleotides: 5. The CDR3 has 15 amino acids.

In this sample, this clone turned up a few times. The rearrangement joins TRBV10-1 to TRBJ1-1; D unresolved. This CDR3 region has 13 residues. V dropped 2 bases and J dropped 1 base, with 5 bases sitting between them. Germline CDR1 is WNHNN and CDR2 is SYGVQD (reference sequence). CDR3 sequence reads: CASSEVQNTEAFF. Written as DNA, the CDR3 is TGCGCCAGCAGTGAGGTCCAGAACACTGAAGCTTTCTTT.